This T cell receptor (beta chain) was retrieved from a study of T cell changes during pregnancy in multiple sclerosis. The CDR3 has 15 amino acids. Germline V CDR1 and CDR2: MDHEN, SYDVKM. The ends were cut back, 5 bases at V and 4 bases at J, with 17 bases in the middle. The protocol was immunoSEQ multiplex PCR, while the TCRdb copy is restricted to in-frame clones and leaves out a portion. The data show 30,000 to 45,000 clones, about 91% seen once. The clonotype comes from a female donor in good health, enrolled as a control in a pregnancy study. The rearrangement links TRBV28 to TRBJ1-2, with D perhaps matching TRBD1 (6 bases). Sample: CD4+ T cells from peripheral blood mononuclear cells, taken in the third trimester of pregnancy. The CDR3 reads CASSTRGGATYGYTF. The CDR3 nucleotides are TGTGCCAGCAGTACTAGGGGGGGGGCGACCTATGGCTACACCTTC.